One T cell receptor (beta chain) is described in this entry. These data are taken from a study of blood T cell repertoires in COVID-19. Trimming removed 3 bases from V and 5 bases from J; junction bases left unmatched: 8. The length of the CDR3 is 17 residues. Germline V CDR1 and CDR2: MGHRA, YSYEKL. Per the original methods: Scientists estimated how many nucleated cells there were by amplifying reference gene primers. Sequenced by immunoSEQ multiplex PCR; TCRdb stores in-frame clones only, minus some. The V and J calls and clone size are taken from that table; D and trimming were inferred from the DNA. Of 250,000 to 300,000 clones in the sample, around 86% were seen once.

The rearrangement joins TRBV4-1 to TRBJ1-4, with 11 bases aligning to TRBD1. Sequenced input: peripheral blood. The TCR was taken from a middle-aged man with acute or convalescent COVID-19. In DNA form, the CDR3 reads TGCGCCAGCAGCCAGAGGACAGGGGGCTTTAGAAATGAAAAACTGTTTTTT. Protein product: CASSQRTGGFRNEKLFF.